This T cell receptor beta chain is from a study of CD8 T cells in ankylosing spondylitis. MiXCR, run by TCRdb on the 5' RACE reads, gives a single entry per CDR3 protein. The sample holds some 180,000 distinct CDR3 sequences; roughly 18% are singletons and the top ten take 4.3%. Between the trimmed V and J ends, which lost 0 bases and 0 bases, there was a span of 7 bases. The CDR3 is 15 residues long. Germline CDR1 LGHNA, CDR2 YNFKEQ. Sequenced sample: blood, either unsorted or a sorted T cell fraction (not recorded which). This receptor was identified in a male donor aged 5-30 years with ankylosing spondylitis or in good health (not recorded which). The chain joins TRBV4-2 to TRBJ2-3; D remains ambiguous. DNA of the CDR3: TGTGCCAGCAGCCAAGATTGGGCTAGCACAGATACGCAGTATTTT. This codes for CASSQDWASTDTQYF.